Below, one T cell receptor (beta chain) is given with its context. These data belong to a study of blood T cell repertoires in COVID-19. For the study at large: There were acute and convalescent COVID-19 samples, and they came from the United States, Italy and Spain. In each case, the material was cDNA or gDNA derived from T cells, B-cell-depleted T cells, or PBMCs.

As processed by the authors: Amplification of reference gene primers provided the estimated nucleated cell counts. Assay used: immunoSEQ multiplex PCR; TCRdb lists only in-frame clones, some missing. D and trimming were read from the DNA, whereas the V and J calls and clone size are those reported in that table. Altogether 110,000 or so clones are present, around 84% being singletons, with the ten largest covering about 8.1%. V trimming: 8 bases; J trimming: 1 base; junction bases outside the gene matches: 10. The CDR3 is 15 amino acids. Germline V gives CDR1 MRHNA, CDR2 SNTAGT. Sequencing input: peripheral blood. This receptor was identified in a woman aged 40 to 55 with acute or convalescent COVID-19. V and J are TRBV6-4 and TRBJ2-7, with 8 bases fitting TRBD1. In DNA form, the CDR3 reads TGTGCCAGCCGCTCCGGGACAGGCTATTCCTACGAGCAGTACTTC. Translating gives CASRSGTGYSYEQYF.